This passage covers 32 T cell receptor beta chains from one sample sequenced in a study of response to subunit inactivated influenza vaccine (dated by TCRdb to the late 2010s). The receptor library was made with RT-PCR. Sequencing instrument: Illumina HiSeq 2500. TCRdb passed the public sequencing reads through fastp at Q25 and MiXCR, retaining productive beta sequences. For every CDR3 protein sequence, its rows merge into one entry that carries the most common genes and DNA. For this sample there are approximately 500,000 distinct CDR3 sequences; under 30% appear just once. The ten largest account for 2.5% to 3.5% of the sample. The same specimen was also included in a second study, on T cells expressing NK-cell markers. In that second paper, the authors write: 5'RACE template switching, by which a universal primer site and unique molecular identifiers were added, was used to make TCR beta cDNA libraries.

The sequencing used CD4+ T cells sorted from PBMCs, collected about 12 days after vaccination. The receptors derive from a man in his forties or fifties who received an inactivated influenza vaccine. Donor details come from another sample of the same person, matched by shared clones.

This rearrangement joins TRBV25-1 to TRBJ2-5; D unresolved. V lost 5 bases and J 1 base, leaving 8 bases between the germline ends. This CDR3 is 13 amino acids long. Germline V gene sequence: CDR1 MGHDK, CDR2 SYGVNS. CDR3 nucleotide sequence: TGTGCCAGCAGTCTGTCGGTCCAAGAGACCCAGTACTTC. Translated: CASSLSVQETQYF.

Only one count was recorded for this clonotype. This chain joins TRBV30 and TRBJ1-1; 7 bases agree with TRBD1. The germline gives CDR1 GTSNPN, CDR2 SVGIG (reference sequence). The CDR3 covers 15 residues. With 2 bases clipped from V and 0 bases from J, the junction kept 6 bases outside the gene matches. The CDR3 reads CAWSRDSFMNTEAFF. For the CDR3, the DNA is TGTGCCTGGAGTAGGGACAGTTTTATGAACACTGAAGCTTTCTTT. Supplemented by reference TRBV30 and TRBJ1-1, the full variable domain reads SQTIHQWPATLVQPVGSPLSLECTVEGTSNPNLYWYRQAAGRGLQLLFYSVGIGQISSEVPQNLSASRPQDRQFILSSKKLLLSDSGFYLCAWSRDSFMNTEAFFGQGTRLTVV.

The V gene is TRBV9, the J gene TRBJ2-7; 11 positions match TRBD2. V trimming: 3 bases; J trimming: 3 bases; junction bases outside the gene matches: 8. Germline lookup yields CDR1 SGDLS and CDR2 YYNGEE. The length of the CDR3 is 16 residues. The CDR3 sequence: CASSGGTSGSFYEQYF. The DNA of the CDR3 is TGTGCCAGCAGCGGTGGGACTAGCGGATCATTCTACGAGCAGTACTTC. Variable domain in full (rest from reference TRBV9 and TRBJ2-7): DSGVTQTPKHLITATGQRVTLRCSPRSGDLSVYWYQQSLDQGLQFLIQYYNGEERAKGNILERFSAQQFPDLHSELNLSSLELGDSALYFCASSGGTSGSFYEQYFGPGTRLTVT.

The chain joins TRBV28 to TRBJ2-5, with no clear D. Trimming shortened V by 8 bases and J by 3 bases, and 4 bases separated the two germline ends. CDR1 is MDHEN, CDR2 SYDVKM, per germline. This CDR3 is built from 10 residues. The CDR3 sequence: CASAKETQYF. The CDR3 DNA is TGTGCCAGCGCCAAAGAGACCCAGTACTTC.

This clonotype showed up just a few times. The chain combines TRBV30 with TRBJ1-6; D unresolved. The germline V gene has CDR1 GTSNPN and CDR2 SVGIG (reference sequence). The CDR3 has 11 residues. With 4 bases removed from V and 6 bases from J, the gap between germline ends came to 4 bases. For the CDR3, the DNA is TGTGCCTGGACCCTTAATTCACCCCTCCACTTT. This encodes CAWTLNSPLHF.

This clonotype occurred many times. This chain uses TRBV7-9 with TRBJ1-1; D call uncertain. The length of the CDR3 is 12 residues. CDR1 and CDR2 from the germline V gene are SEHNR and FQNEAQ (reference sequence). V was cut by 1 base and J by 7 bases, with 7 bases left in between. CDR3 nucleotide sequence: TGTGCCAGCAGCTTAGAGAGAAGTGAAGCTTTCTTT. Amino acids: CASSLERSEAFF.

The chain uses TRBV5-1 and TRBJ1-5, with D perhaps TRBD1 (5 bases). The germline V gene has CDR1 SGHRS and CDR2 YFSETQ. The CDR3 is 13 residues long. The V gene lost 3 bases and the J gene lost 7 bases, with 11 bases spanning the gap. Here the CDR3 reads CASSWTWDQPQHF. The CDR3 DNA reads as TGCGCCAGCAGCTGGACGTGGGACCAGCCCCAGCATTTT.

This clonotype was seen a few times. As DNA, the CDR3 is TGCAGTGCGAGGCGATCCGGGACTAGCGGGAGTCGGGTCGGGAATGAGCAGTTCTTC. Translating it yields CSARRSGTSGSRVGNEQFF. This chain connects TRBV20-1 to TRBJ2-1, with TRBD2 identical over 14 bases. The CDR3 contains 19 residues. Germline trimming cut 6 bases from V and 7 bases from J; bases unmatched to any gene: 20. Germline V CDR1 and CDR2: DFQATT, SNEGSKA (reference sequence).

This clonotype was seen ten or more times. J is TRBJ2-1 and V is TRBV4-3, with 7 nucleotides matching TRBD2. V trimming: 4 bases; J trimming: 4 bases; junction bases outside the gene matches: 4. The CDR3 sequence is 14 residues long. Germline assignment: CDR1 LGHNA and CDR2 YSLEER. In DNA, the CDR3 is TGCGCCAGCAGCCCCCTAGCGGAATACAATGAGCAGTTCTTC. Translation: CASSPLAEYNEQFF.

This clonotype occurred a few times. The V and J genes are TRBV12-3 or TRBV12-4 and TRBJ1-2; no clear D gene. This CDR3 spans 13 amino acids. The ends were cut back, 3 bases at V and 4 bases at J, with 9 bases in the middle. The CDR3 loop is CASSLGRFYGYTF. In DNA form, the CDR3 reads TGTGCCAGCAGTTTGGGCCGGTTCTATGGCTACACCTTC.

The chain joins TRBV18 to TRBJ2-3; D not resolved. Trimming shortened V by 2 bases and J by 2 bases, and 5 bases separated the two germline ends. Looked up from germline, CDR1 is KGHSH and CDR2 is LQKENI. CDR3 length: 13 residues. The CDR3: CASSPGVTDTQYF. DNA of the CDR3: TGTGCCAGCTCACCAGGTGTCACAGATACGCAGTATTTT.

The chain couples TRBV5-5 to TRBJ2-3, with D tentatively TRBD1 (5 bases). The CDR3 consists of 15 residues. The germline V and J ends were trimmed by 1 base and 0 bases, with 9 bases remaining between them. Looked up from germline, CDR1 is SGHKS and CDR2 is YYEKEE (reference sequence). The CDR3 sequence: CASSLYRSSTDTQYF. CDR3 in DNA: TGTGCCAGCAGCTTGTACAGGTCTAGCACAGATACGCAGTATTTT.

Points on this clonotype: Germline and junction disagree at one end, which may indicate a read error. The rearrangement links TRBV5-1 to TRBJ2-7; TRBD2 might be the D (6 bases). The CDR3 has 15 residues. Germline V gene data show CDR1 as SGHRS and CDR2 as YFSETQ. The DNA of the CDR3 is TGTGCCAGCAGTTTAGGGCAGACTAGCTCCTACGAGCAGTACTTC. It is translated as CASSLGQTSSYEQYF.

The genes are TRBV7-2 and TRBJ2-2; D uncertain. In germline, CDR1 is SGHTA, CDR2 FQGNSA. The CDR3 runs 15 residues. V was trimmed by 2 bases and J by 8 bases, leaving 15 bases between them. The CDR3: CASSLSGLVMGELFF. CDR3 DNA sequence: TGTGCCAGCAGCTTAAGTGGTTTAGTAATGGGGGAGCTGTTTTTT.

There are a few counts of this clonotype. The CDR3 loop is CASSFAVTSTDTQYF. The DNA for the CDR3 is TGTGCCAGCAGTTTCGCGGTTACTAGCACAGATACGCAGTATTTT. The genes are TRBV12-3 or TRBV12-4 and TRBJ2-3; no definite D call. This CDR3 contains 15 residues. V shed 3 bases and J shed 0 bases, with 10 bases lying between them.

The rearrangement uses TRBV18 and TRBJ2-1; 9 nucleotides match TRBD1. The CDR3 is 16 residues long. Germline V gene data show CDR1 as KGHSH and CDR2 as LQKENI. Trimming took 3 bases from V and 4 from J; bases not matched to a gene: 7. CDR3 DNA sequence: TGTGCCAGCTCACCCAGCGGGACAGGGACGTACAATGAGCAGTTCTTC. This translates into CASSPSGTGTYNEQFF.

This chain connects TRBV7-2 to TRBJ2-2; D call uncertain. Germline CDR1 reads SGHTA; CDR2 reads FQGNSA. V was cut by 5 bases and J by 7 bases, with 8 bases left in between. The CDR3 has 12 amino acids. The CDR3 loop reads CASSLNRGELFF. CDR3 in DNA: TGTGCCAGCAGCCTCAATCGCGGGGAGCTGTTTTTT.

V usage is TRBV20-1 and J usage is TRBJ2-1; 13 positions agree with TRBD2. The CDR3 has 15 residues. V dropped 1 base and J dropped 9; count of bases not matched to a gene: 6. Germline CDR1 and CDR2: DFQATT and SNEGSKA (reference sequence). This CDR3 is CSARAGTSGMGEQFF. The CDR3 DNA reads as TGCAGTGCTAGAGCCGGGACTAGCGGGATGGGTGAGCAGTTCTTC.

This clonotype was seen a few times. The chain recombines TRBV20-1 with TRBJ2-6; D is ambiguous. The CDR3 is made up of 14 amino acids. Germline assignment: CDR1 DFQATT and CDR2 SNEGSKA (reference sequence). Trimming took 6 bases from V and 2 from J, leaving 11 bases between them. The DNA for the CDR3 is TGCAGTGCGTCGGCTAACCCTGGGGCCAACGTCCTGACTTTC. This translates into CSASANPGANVLTF.

This clonotype was observed a handful of times. The chain carries TRBV24-1 and TRBJ2-1; 7 bases map to TRBD1. The CDR3 totals 17 residues. V lost 4 bases to trimming and J lost 4 bases; unmatched junction nucleotides: 12. Looked up from germline, CDR1 is KGHDR and CDR2 is SFDVKD. This chain's CDR3 is CATSDYVRGGLYNEQFF. CDR3 DNA: TGTGCCACCAGTGACTACGTGCGAGGGGGCCTATACAATGAGCAGTTCTTC.

This clonotype has more than one count but fewer than ten. The chain uses TRBV7-8 and TRBJ2-3; D is tentatively TRBD1 or TRBD2 (6 bases each). CDR3 size: 15 residues. V lost 2 bases and J lost 1, with 10 bases in between. The germline CDR1 and CDR2 sequences are SGHVS and FQNEAQ. This chain's CDR3 is CASSLPGARTDTQYF. As DNA, the CDR3 is TGTGCCAGCAGCTTACCGGGGGCGCGCACAGATACGCAGTATTTT.

This clonotype came up a few times. The V gene is TRBV7-2, the J gene TRBJ1-5, with D perhaps TRBD1 (5 bases). V lost 1 base and J 3 bases, leaving 10 bases between the germline ends. From germline, CDR1 is SGHTA and CDR2 FQGNSA. There are 15 residues in the CDR3. CDR3 residues: CASSLEGTNNQPQHF. In DNA form, the CDR3 reads TGTGCCAGCAGCTTAGAGGGGACCAACAATCAGCCCCAGCATTTT. Based on the CDR3 plus reference TRBV7-2 and TRBJ1-5, the full variable domain is GAGVSQSPSNKVTEKGKDVELRCDPISGHTALYWYRQSLGQGLEFLIYFQGNSAPDKSGLPSDRFSAERTGGSVSTLTIQRTQQEDSAVYLCASSLEGTNNQPQHFGDGTRLSIL.

This clonotype has just a few counts. This chain uses TRBV5-1 with TRBJ2-7; TRBD2 might be the D (7 bases). The germline gives CDR1 SGHRS, CDR2 YFSETQ. Trimming left V 4 bases short and J 3 bases short, with 17 bases between. This CDR3 contains 15 residues. This chain's CDR3 is CASSTVRGAHYEQYF. CDR3 sequence (DNA): TGCGCCAGCAGCACCGTCCGGGGGGCCCACTACGAGCAGTACTTC.

There are a few counts of this clonotype. The chain has TRBV10-3 and TRBJ2-5; D is uncertain. V was clipped by 5 bases and J by 5 bases, with 12 bases between them. Per germline, CDR1 ENHRY and CDR2 SYGVKD. The CDR3 runs to 13 residues. Here the CDR3 reads CAISSKPDETQYF. The CDR3 nucleotides are TGTGCCATCAGTTCAAAGCCCGATGAGACCCAGTACTTC.

CDR3 nucleotide sequence: TGTGCCACCAGTGCAGGCGGGACTCATACCTACGAGCAGTACTTC. This codes for CATSAGGTHTYEQYF. The rearrangement uses TRBV24-1 and TRBJ2-7; tentative D call: TRBD2 (6 bases). Germline CDR1 is KGHDR and CDR2 is SFDVKD. With 5 bases removed from V and 2 bases from J, the gap between germline ends came to 15 bases. CDR3 size: 15 residues.

The chain links TRBV28 to TRBJ2-1; 7 bases fit TRBD2. The CDR3 length is 15 residues. CDR1 is MDHEN and CDR2 is SYDVKM in the germline V gene. V was clipped by 6 bases and J by 3 bases; unmatched bases: 8. CDR3 nucleotides: TGTGCCAGCAGCAGTGAAGCGGGGAACTACAATGAGCAGTTCTTC. Residues: CASSSEAGNYNEQFF.

This clonotype has at least ten counts. The V call is TRBV24-1, the J call TRBJ2-2; D may be TRBD1 (6 bases). The length of the CDR3 is 15 residues. V lost 5 bases, J lost 3 bases, and 12 bases lay in between. The V gene's germline CDR1 is KGHDR and CDR2 SFDVKD. The CDR3 nucleotides are TGTGCCACCAGTGGAGCAACAGGGTACACCGGGGAGCTGTTTTTT. Protein product: CATSGATGYTGELFF.

The chain couples TRBV5-8 to TRBJ1-1; 8 bases match TRBD1. CDR3 length: 16 amino acids. The junction had 9 bases not matched to a gene; V was cut back by 1 base and J by 4 bases. Germline CDR1 and CDR2: SGHTS and YDEGEE. CDR3 amino acids: CASSLPGQVFSTEAFF. The CDR3 DNA reads as TGTGCCAGCAGCTTGCCGGGACAGGTTTTTTCCACTGAAGCTTTCTTT.

The rearrangement joins TRBV15 to TRBJ2-3; D gene unclear. There are 12 residues in the CDR3. V gave up 5 bases and J gave up 7 bases, with 10 bases separating them. Per germline, CDR1 LNHNV and CDR2 YYDKDF (reference sequence). This CDR3 is CATSPGINTQYF. The CDR3 region has the DNA TGTGCCACCAGCCCCGGTATCAATACGCAGTATTTT.

The count of this clonotype is one. The chain is built from TRBV29-1 and TRBJ2-5; the D gene is possibly TRBD2 (5 bases). The CDR3 runs 14 residues. Trimming took 7 bases from V and 5 from J, leaving 20 bases between them. Germline CDR1 and CDR2: SQVTM and ANQGSEA. Written as DNA, the CDR3 is TGCAGCGCAGCGCGGGCCTCTAGGGCTGAGACCCAGTACTTC. Translated: CSAARASRAETQYF.

This clonotype was found a few times. In DNA form, the CDR3 reads TGTGCCAGTAGTAAGGACAGGTACTCACCCCTCCACTTT. Translation gives CASSKDRYSPLHF. The chain couples TRBV19 to TRBJ1-6; 7 bases align to TRBD1. The J segment lost 10 bases and the V segment lost 4 bases, leaving 4 bases of the junction unmatched. CDR3 length equals 13 residues. The germline CDR1 and CDR2 sequences are LNHDA and SQIVND (reference sequence).

This clonotype has just one count. V and J are TRBV11-2 and TRBJ2-5; 10 bases match TRBD2. The CDR3 contains 18 residues. V shed 1 base and J 5 bases; nucleotides not matched to a gene: 13. Germline V gene lookup returns CDR1 SGHAT and CDR2 FQNNGV. The CDR3 loop reads CASSLALLLAGAGETQYF. CDR3 coding DNA: TGTGCCAGCAGCTTAGCTCTACTCCTAGCGGGGGCTGGGGAGACCCAGTACTTC.